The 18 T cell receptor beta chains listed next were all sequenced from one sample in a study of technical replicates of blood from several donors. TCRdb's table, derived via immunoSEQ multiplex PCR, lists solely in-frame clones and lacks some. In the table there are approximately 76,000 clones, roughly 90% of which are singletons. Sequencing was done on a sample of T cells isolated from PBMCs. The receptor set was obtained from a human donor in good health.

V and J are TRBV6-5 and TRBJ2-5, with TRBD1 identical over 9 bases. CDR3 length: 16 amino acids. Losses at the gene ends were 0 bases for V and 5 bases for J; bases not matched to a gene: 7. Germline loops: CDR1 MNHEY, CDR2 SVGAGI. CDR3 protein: CASSYSSGTGRETQYF. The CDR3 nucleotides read TGTGCCAGCAGTTACTCGAGCGGGACAGGGCGGGAGACCCAGTACTTC.

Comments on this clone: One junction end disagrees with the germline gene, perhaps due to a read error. CDR3 sequence (DNA): TGTGCCAGCAGTTTAGGTGCAGGGCCGGGTGAAAAACTGTTTTTT. It specifies CASSLGAGPGEKLFF. The chain uses TRBV11-2 and TRBJ1-4; D possibly corresponds to TRBD1 (5 bases). Germline CDR1 SGHAT, CDR2 FQNNGV. This CDR3 is 15 amino acids long.

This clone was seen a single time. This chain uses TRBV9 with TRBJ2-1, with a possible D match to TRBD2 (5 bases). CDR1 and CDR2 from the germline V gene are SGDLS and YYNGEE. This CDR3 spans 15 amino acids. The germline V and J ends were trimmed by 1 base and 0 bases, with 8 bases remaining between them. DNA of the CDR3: TGTGCCAGCAGCGTAATAGGGAGCTCCTACAATGAGCAGTTCTTC. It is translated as CASSVIGSSYNEQFF.

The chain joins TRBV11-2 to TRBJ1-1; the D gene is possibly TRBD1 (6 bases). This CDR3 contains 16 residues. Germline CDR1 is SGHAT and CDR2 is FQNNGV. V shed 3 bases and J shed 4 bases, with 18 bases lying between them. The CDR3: CASSFGTPRWSTEAFF. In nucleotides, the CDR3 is TGTGCCAGCAGCTTTGGGACACCACGTTGGAGCACTGAAGCTTTCTTT. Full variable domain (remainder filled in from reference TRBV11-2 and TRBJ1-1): EAGVAQSPRYKIIEKRQSVAFWCNPISGHATLYWYQQILGQGPKLLIQFQNNGVVDDSQLPKDRFSAERLKGVDSTLKIQPAKLEDSAVYLCASSFGTPRWSTEAFFGQGTRLTVV.

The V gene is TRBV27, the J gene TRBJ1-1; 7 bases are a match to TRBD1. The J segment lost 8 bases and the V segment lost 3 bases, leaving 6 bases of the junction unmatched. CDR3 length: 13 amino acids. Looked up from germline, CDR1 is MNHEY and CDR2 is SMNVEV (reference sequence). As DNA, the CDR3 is TGTGCCAGCAGTTTCTCTAAGGGGGCGGAAGCTTTCTTT. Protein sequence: CASSFSKGAEAFF.

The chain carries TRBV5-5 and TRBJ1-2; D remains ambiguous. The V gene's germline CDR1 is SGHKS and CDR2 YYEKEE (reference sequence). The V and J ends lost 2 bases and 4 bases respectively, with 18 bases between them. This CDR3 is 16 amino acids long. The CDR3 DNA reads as TGTGCCAGCAGCTTCCCGGGCGCGGGCCGATCCTATGGCTACACCTTC. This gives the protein CASSFPGAGRSYGYTF. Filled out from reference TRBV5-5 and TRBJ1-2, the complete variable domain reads DAGVTQSPTHLIKTRGQQVTLRCSPISGHKSVSWYQQVLGQGPQFIFQYYEKEERGRGNFPDRFSARQFPNYSSELNVNALLLGDSALYLCASSFPGAGRSYGYTFGSGTRLTVV.

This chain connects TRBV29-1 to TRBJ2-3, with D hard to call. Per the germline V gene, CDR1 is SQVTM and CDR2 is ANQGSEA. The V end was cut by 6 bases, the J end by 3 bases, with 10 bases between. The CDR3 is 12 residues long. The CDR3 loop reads CSVGSITDTQYF. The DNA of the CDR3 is TGCAGCGTGGGCTCCATTACAGATACGCAGTATTTT.

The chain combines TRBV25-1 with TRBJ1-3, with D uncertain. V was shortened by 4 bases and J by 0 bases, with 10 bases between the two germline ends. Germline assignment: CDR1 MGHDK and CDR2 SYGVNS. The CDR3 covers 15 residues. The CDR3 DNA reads TGTGCCAGCAGTGCCAGGCTGAGCTCTGGAAACACCATATATTTT. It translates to CASSARLSSGNTIYF. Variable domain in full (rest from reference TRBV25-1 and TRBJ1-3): EADIYQTPRYLVIGTGKKITLECSQTMGHDKMYWYQQDPGMELHLIHYSYGVNSTEKGDLSSESTVSRIRTEHFPLTLESARPSHTSQYLCASSARLSSGNTIYFGEGSWLTVV.

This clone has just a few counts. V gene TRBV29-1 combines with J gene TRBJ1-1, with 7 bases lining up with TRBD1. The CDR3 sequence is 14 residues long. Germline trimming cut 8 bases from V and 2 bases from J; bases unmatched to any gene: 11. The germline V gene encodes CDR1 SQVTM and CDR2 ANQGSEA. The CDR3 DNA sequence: TGCAGCCATCCAAAGGGGACAGCAAACACTGAAGCTTTCTTT. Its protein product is CSHPKGTANTEAFF.

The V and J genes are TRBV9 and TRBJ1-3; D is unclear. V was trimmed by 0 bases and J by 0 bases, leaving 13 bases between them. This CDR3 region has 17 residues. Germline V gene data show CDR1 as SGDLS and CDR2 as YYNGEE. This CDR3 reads CASSVGVSAYSGNTIYF. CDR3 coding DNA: TGTGCCAGCAGCGTAGGTGTCAGCGCATACTCTGGAAACACCATATATTTT.

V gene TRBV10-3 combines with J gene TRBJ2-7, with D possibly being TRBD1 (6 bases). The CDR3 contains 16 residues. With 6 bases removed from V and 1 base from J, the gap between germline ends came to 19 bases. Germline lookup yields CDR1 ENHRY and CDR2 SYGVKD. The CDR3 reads CAIREIGTKPSYEQYF. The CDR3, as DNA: TGTGCCATCAGGGAGATCGGGACAAAACCTTCCTACGAGCAGTACTTC.

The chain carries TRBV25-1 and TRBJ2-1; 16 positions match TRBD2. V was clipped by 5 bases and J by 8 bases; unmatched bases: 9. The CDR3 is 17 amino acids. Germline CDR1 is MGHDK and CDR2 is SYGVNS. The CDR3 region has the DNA TGTGCCAGCAGTTCCACCGGGACTAGCGGGGGGGCCTATGAGCAGTTCTTC. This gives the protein CASSSTGTSGGAYEQFF.

CDR3 DNA sequence: TGTGCCAGCAGTGATCTCCTAGCGGGGATAAATCAAGAGACCCAGTACTTC. Protein sequence: CASSDLLAGINQETQYF. V and J are TRBV2 and TRBJ2-5; 9 bases are shared with TRBD2. This CDR3 contains 17 residues. From germline, CDR1 is SNHLY and CDR2 FYNNEI. The J segment lost 2 bases and the V segment lost 3 bases, leaving 10 bases of the junction unmatched.

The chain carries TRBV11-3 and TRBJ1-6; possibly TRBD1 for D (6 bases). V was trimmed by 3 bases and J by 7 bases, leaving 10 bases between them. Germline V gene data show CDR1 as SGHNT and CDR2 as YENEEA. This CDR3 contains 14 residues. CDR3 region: CASSFRGGNSPLHF. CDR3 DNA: TGTGCCAGCAGCTTCAGGGGCGGCAATTCACCCCTCCACTTT.

CDR3 sequence: CASSLEGIGGNNEQFF. CDR3 sequence (DNA): TGCGCCAGCAGCTTGGAGGGGATCGGGGGTAACAATGAGCAGTTCTTC. The chain couples TRBV5-1 to TRBJ2-1; the D gene is possibly TRBD2 (6 bases). This CDR3 contains 16 residues. V lost 0 bases and J 5 bases, leaving 15 bases between the germline ends. Looked up from germline, CDR1 is SGHRS and CDR2 is YFSETQ.

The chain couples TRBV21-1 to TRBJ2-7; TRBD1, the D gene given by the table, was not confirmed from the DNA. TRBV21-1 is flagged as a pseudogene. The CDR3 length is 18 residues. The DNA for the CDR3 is TGTGCCAGCAGCAAAGAGTCCGCCAGGGGCAAGGACTTTGGAGAGCAGTACTTC. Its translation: CASSKESARGKDFGEQYF.

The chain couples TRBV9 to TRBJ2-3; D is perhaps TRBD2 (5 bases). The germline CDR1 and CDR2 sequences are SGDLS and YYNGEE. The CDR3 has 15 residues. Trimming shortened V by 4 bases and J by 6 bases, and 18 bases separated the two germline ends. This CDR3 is CASSSQAQRRDTQYF. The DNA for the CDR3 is TGTGCCAGCAGCTCCCAGGCCCAGCGGAGGGATACGCAGTATTTT. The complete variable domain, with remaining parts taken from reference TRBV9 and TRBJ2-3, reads DSGVTQTPKHLITATGQRVTLRCSPRSGDLSVYWYQQSLDQGLQFLIQYYNGEERAKGNILERFSAQQFPDLHSELNLSSLELGDSALYFCASSSQAQRRDTQYFGPGTRLTVL.

This CDR3 reads CASSLVDRVDTF. The CDR3 nucleotides are TGTGCCAGCAGCTTGGTTGACAGGGTCGACACCTTC. This chain joins TRBV5-6 and TRBJ1-2; TRBD1 agrees at 7 bases. Trimming cost V 0 bases and J 12 bases; bases outside gene matches: 5. The CDR3 covers 12 residues. Looked up from germline, CDR1 is SGHDT and CDR2 is YYEEEE. Variable domain in full (rest from reference TRBV5-6 and TRBJ1-2): DAGVTQSPTHLIKTRGQQVTLRCSPKSGHDTVSWYQQALGQGPQFIFQYYEEEERQRGNFPDRFSGHQFPNYSSELNVNALLLGDSALYLCASSLVDRVDTFGSGTRLTVV.